This section outlines one T cell receptor beta chain sequence together with its context. This receptor's antigen is unknown. Base qualities are not recorded, but no much larger clone differs from it by a single base. Each PCR received spiked-in synthetic TCR analog templates so that absolute template abundance could be estimated from read counts. The immunoSEQ assay used bias-controlled V and J gene primers to amplify TCRbeta CDR3 regions from genomic DNA. Sequencing of rearranged TCRbeta segments was done at approximately 20X coverage. The source study handled its data this way. Clustering was used to correct sequencing errors, and CDR3s were annotated against IMGT so that V, D and J genes could be assigned. Downstream analyses used only productive TCRbeta rearrangements, leaving out any out-of-frame or stop-codon sequences. To compute clonality, Shannon entropy was normalized by the log of the number of unique productive sequences and then subtracted from one. Fisher's exact test with Benjamini-Hochberg correction, using a cutoff of adjusted p below 0.01, was how clones that differed between time points or between blood and tumor were identified. The table was pulled from immuneACCESS by TCRdb, which kept in-frame rearrangements only. Such tables lose some clones; where checked, under half of the loss comes from unresolved V genes, and the rest has no known cause. Clone size and V and J calls were adopted from that table, with D and trimming inferred from the DNA. The table for this sample lists more than 45,000 clones; over 70% of them were counted only once. The ten top clones hold 3.5% to 4.5% of the sample.

This sample is drawn from a study of PD-L1 blockade in urothelial cancer (dated by TCRdb to 2015 to 2018). About the study as a whole: Every patient began therapy around 2014 and was given atezolizumab 1,200 mg intravenously every 3 weeks. About 85% of the roughly 30 patients were males with bladder-origin urothelial cancer, and 18 of 29 reported a prior smoking history. Patients had an ECOG performance status of 0 or 1 and had received between 0 and 3 prior chemotherapy regimens. Blood samples were analyzed at two time points: 3 weeks after treatment start (second dose) and 6 weeks after treatment start. A median of 141,255 T cells and 80,000 to 100,000 unique TCRs was obtained from blood samples, and a median clonality of about 0.08 was observed. The study, an exploratory multi-omic analysis, examined somatic, immune and clinical correlates of response to PD-L1 blockade with atezolizumab in urothelial cancer. Pretreatment tumor samples and matched peripheral blood, collected serially before and after atezolizumab treatment, underwent TCR sequencing. Durable clinical benefit was defined as progression-free survival longer than 6 months, and TCR features were also tested against progression-free and overall survival. In the same patients who had TCR sequencing, pretreatment tumors also underwent whole exome sequencing and RNA sequencing. Nine patients reached durable clinical benefit, while 15 to 25 patients did not. Over 28 patients had pretreatment blood TCR-seq, roughly 24 had at least one posttreatment blood collection, and roughly 24 had tumor TCR-seq.

The study at large found these results: A pretreatment peripheral blood TCR clonality below the median was linked to improved progression-free and overall survival. Because the sample size was small (n of about 30) and many exploratory analyses were performed, the results are intended to be hypothesis-generating. Among patients with durable benefit, tumor-associated TCR clones showed greater expansion in peripheral blood 3 weeks after treatment started (n of about 21, p = 0.022).

A total of roughly 30 patients with locally advanced or metastatic urothelial carcinoma, treated at Memorial Sloan Kettering on a trial protocol, made up the cohort. Peripheral blood mononuclear cells were collected pretreatment and during treatment, with between 1 and 8 total time points per patient. The Qiagen DNeasy Blood extraction kit was used to purify genomic DNA from total PBMCs and tumor samples. PBMCs were collected pretreatment and during treatment, and were isolated and stored as previously described. According to the germline V gene, CDR1 reads SGHAT and CDR2 reads FQNNGV. From cysteine to phenylalanine, the CDR3 is 13 amino acids long. The read is trimmed to its CDR3 DNA, 39 bases read in frame from base 1. V loses 5 bases, J loses 5 bases, and the germline ends lie 11 bases apart.

The source was PBMCs, collected around atezolizumab (anti-PD-L1) treatment. In this chain, TRBV11-2 is recombined with TRBJ2-3; TRBD2 is a possible D gene, resting on 6 matching bases. The source is a man between 70 and 80 years old with urothelial cancer. CDR3 reads: CASSPGGGDTQYF. The nucleotide sequence reads TGTGCCAGCAGCCCCGGGGGAGGAGATACGCAGTATTTT.